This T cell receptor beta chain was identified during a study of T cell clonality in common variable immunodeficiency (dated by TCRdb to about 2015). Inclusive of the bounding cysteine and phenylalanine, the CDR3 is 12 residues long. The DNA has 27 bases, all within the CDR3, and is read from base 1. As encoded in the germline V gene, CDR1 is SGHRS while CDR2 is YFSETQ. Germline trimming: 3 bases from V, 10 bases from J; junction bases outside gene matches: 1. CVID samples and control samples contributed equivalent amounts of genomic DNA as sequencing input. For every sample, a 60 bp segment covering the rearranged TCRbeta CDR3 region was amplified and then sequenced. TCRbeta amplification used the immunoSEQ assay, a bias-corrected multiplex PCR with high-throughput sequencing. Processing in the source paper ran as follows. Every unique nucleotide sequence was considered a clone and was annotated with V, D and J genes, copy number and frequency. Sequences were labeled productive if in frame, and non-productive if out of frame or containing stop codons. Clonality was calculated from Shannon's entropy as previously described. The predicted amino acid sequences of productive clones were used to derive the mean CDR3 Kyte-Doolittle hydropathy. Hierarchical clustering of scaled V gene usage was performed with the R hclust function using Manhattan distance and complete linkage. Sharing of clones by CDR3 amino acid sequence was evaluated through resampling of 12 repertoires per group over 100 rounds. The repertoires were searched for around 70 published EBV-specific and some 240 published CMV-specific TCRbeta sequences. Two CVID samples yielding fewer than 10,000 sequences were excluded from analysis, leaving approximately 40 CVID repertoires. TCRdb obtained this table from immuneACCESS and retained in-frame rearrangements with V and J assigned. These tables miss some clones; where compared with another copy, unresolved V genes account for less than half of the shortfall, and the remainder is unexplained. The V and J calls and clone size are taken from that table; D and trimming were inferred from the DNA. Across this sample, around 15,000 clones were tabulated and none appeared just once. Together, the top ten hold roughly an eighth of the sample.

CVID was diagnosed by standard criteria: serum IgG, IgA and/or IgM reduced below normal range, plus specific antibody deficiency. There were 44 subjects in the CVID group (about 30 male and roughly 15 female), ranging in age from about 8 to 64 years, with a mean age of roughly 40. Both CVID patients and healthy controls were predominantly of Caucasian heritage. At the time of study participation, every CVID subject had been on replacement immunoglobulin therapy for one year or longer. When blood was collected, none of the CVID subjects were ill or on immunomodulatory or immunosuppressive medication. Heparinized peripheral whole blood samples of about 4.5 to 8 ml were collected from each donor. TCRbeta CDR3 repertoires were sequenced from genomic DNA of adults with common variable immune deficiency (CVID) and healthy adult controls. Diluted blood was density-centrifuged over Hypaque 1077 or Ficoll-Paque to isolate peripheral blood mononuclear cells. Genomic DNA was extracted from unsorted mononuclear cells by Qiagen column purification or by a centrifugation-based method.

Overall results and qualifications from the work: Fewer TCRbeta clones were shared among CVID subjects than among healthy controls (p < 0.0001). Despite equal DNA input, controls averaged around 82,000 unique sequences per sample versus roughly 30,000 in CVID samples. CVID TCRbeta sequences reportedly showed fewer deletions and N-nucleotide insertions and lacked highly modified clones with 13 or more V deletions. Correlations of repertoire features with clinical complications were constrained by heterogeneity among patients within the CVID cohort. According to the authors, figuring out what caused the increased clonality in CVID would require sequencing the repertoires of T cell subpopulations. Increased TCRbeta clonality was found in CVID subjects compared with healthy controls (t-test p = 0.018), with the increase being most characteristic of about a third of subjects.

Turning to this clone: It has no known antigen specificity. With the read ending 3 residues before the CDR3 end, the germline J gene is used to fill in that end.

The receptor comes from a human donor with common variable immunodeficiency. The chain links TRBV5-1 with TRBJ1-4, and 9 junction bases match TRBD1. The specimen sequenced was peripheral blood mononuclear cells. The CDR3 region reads CASSSDRGKLFF. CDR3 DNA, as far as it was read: TGCGCCAGCAGCTCGGACAGGGGAAAA.